These 3 T cell receptor beta chains share one sample of origin, sequenced in a study of blood T cells in healthy people across ages. The authors ran a second PCR of 7 to 11 cycles using a sample-barcoded 5' primer and a J-beta primer mix. Each CDR3 protein is one row after TCRdb ran MiXCR on the 5' RACE reads. Of some 640,000 distinct CDR3 sequences detected, around half appear once; the ten largest clones hold about 32%. The material sequenced was blood. The receptors come from an older woman in good health.

The rearrangement joins TRBV7-3 to TRBJ2-2, with 7 bases lining up with TRBD2. V shed 2 bases, J shed 5 bases, and the junction held 8 bases outside the gene matches. This CDR3 is built from 16 residues. Germline V gene data show CDR1 as SGHTA and CDR2 as FQGTGA. The CDR3 nucleotides are TGTGCCAGCAGCTTATGGTCCAGCGGGAAGACCGGGGAGCTGTTTTTT. It encodes CASSLWSSGKTGELFF.

As for this clonotype: Germline and junction disagree at one end, which may indicate a read error. The chain is built from TRBV7-9 and TRBJ2-4; 9 nucleotides line up with TRBD1. Germline CDR1 is SEHNR and CDR2 is FQNEAQ (reference sequence). This CDR3 region has 13 residues. CDR3 in DNA: TGTGACAGCAGCCGGACAGGGGTGATCATTCAGTACTTC. Its protein product is CDSSRTGVIIQYF.

This clonotype was detected a few times. The chain carries TRBV24-1 and TRBJ2-1; D ambiguous. CDR3 length: 14 residues. Per the germline V gene, CDR1 is KGHDR and CDR2 is SFDVKD. Trimming removed 0 bases from V and 5 bases from J, with 7 bases in between. The CDR3 DNA follows: TGTGCCACCAGTGATTTGCGAGGTAACAATGAGCAGTTCTTC. Protein sequence: CATSDLRGNNEQFF.